One and the same sample provided the 8 T cell receptor beta chains below, sequenced in a study of cytomegalovirus exposure and HLA in healthy donors. 13 Jbeta primers and 60 Vbeta primers were used for the PCR. Profiled with immunoSEQ multiplex PCR; TCRdb holds only in-frame clones, not every one. The repertoire includes around 67,000 clones, roughly four fifths of them detected once, and approximately 7.8% sits in the top ten. Sequencing used PBMCs. These receptors all come from a woman aged 25-40 years in good health and CMV-seropositive.

In its sample, this clone was seen once. This chain joins TRBV7-9 and TRBJ2-7, with 7 nucleotides matching TRBD2. J gave up 1 base and V 4 bases, and 10 bases lay outside the gene matches. This CDR3 contains 16 residues. CDR1 SEHNR and CDR2 FQNEAQ come from the germline V gene (reference sequence). CDR3 residues: CASSSPDGGGSYEQYF. CDR3 coding DNA: TGTGCCAGCAGCTCACCCGATGGGGGGGGGTCCTACGAGCAGTACTTC. Full variable domain (rest looked up from reference TRBV7-9 and TRBJ2-7): DTGVSQNPRHKITKRGQNVTFRCDPISEHNRLYWYRQTLGQGPEFLTYFQNEAQLEKSRLLSDRFSAERPKGSFSTLEIQRTEQGDSAMYLCASSSPDGGGSYEQYFGPGTRLTVT.

The genes are TRBV29-1 and TRBJ2-7; 9 bases match TRBD1. The germline V gene has CDR1 SQVTM and CDR2 ANQGSEA. V shed 7 bases and J 3 bases; nucleotides not matched to a gene: 10. CDR3 length: 14 amino acids. CDR3 residues: CSARPGTGSYEQYF. The CDR3 region has the DNA TGCAGCGCCCGACCCGGGACAGGGAGCTACGAGCAGTACTTC.

This clone was recorded only once. V gene TRBV19 combines with J gene TRBJ1-5; a weak D match, TRBD1 (5 bases). The CDR3 is 16 residues long. Germline V gives CDR1 LNHDA, CDR2 SQIVND (reference sequence). V lost 6 bases and J lost 5, with 20 bases in between. CDR3 amino acids: CASSSYGVGGDQPQHF. CDR3 coding DNA: TGTGCCAGTAGCTCTTACGGGGTCGGGGGGGATCAGCCCCAGCATTTT.

V is TRBV11-1 and J is TRBJ2-2; TRBD2 matches 9 bases. V lost 5 bases and J lost 4; bases outside the gene matches: 5. The CDR3 is made up of 15 amino acids. The germline gives CDR1 SGHAT, CDR2 FQDESV (reference sequence). In DNA, the CDR3 is TGTGCCAGCAGCCGCGGGAGGGCGGTCACCGGGGAGCTGTTTTTT. This codes for CASSRGRAVTGELFF. Full variable domain (missing parts from reference TRBV11-1 and TRBJ2-2): EAEVAQSPRYKITEKSQAVAFWCDPISGHATLYWYRQILGQGPELLVQFQDESVVDDSQLPKDRFSAERLKGVDSTLKIQPAELGDSAMYLCASSRGRAVTGELFFGEGSRLTVL.

This clone was picked up a small number of times. The chain employs TRBV6-5 and TRBJ2-7; 9 nucleotides agree with TRBD2. The CDR3 contains 15 residues. V trimming: 9 bases; J trimming: 2 bases; junction bases outside the gene matches: 11. Germline-derived CDR1 and CDR2 are MNHEY and SVGAGI. The CDR3 reads CASSAPRLAAYEQYF. The CDR3 bases are TGTGCCAGTTCCGCCCCTAGACTAGCGGCCTACGAGCAGTACTTC.

The gene calls are TRBV28 and TRBJ2-4; D ambiguous. CDR1 is MDHEN and CDR2 is SYDVKM in the germline V gene. This CDR3 has 15 residues. Trimming left V 3 bases short and J 0 bases short, with 9 bases between. The CDR3 sequence: CASSLADLAKNIQYF. The CDR3 region has the DNA TGTGCCAGCAGTTTGGCAGATCTAGCCAAAAACATTCAGTACTTC.

The J gene is TRBJ2-3, the V gene TRBV28; 7 bases line up with TRBD2. The V gene's germline CDR1 is MDHEN and CDR2 SYDVKM. The CDR3 is 16 residues long. The J segment lost 0 bases and the V segment lost 6 bases, leaving 9 bases of the junction unmatched. CDR3 sequence: CASSRPPGLSTDTQYF. For the CDR3, the DNA is TGTGCCAGCAGCCGCCCCCCGGGACTAAGCACAGATACGCAGTATTTT.

The gene calls are TRBV11-2 and TRBJ1-5; a weak D match, TRBD1 (6 bases). CDR1 is SGHAT, CDR2 FQNNGV, per germline. Trimming took 5 bases from V and 6 from J, leaving 11 bases between them. CDR3 size: 13 residues. Here the CDR3 reads CASSPDRVQPQHF. DNA for the CDR3: TGTGCCAGCAGCCCGGACAGAGTTCAGCCCCAGCATTTT.